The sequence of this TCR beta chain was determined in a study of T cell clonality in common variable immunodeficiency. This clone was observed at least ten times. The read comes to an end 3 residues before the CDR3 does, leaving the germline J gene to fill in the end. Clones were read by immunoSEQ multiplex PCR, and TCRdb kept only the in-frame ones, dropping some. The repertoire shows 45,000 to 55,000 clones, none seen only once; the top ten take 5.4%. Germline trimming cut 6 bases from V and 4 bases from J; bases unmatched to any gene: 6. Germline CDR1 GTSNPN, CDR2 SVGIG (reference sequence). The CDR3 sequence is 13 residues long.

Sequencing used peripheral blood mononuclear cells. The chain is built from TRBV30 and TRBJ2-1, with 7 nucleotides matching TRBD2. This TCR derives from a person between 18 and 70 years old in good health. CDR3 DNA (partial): TGTGCCTGCGGGCGGGAGAGATACAATGAG. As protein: CACGRERYNE. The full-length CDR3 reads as CACGRERYNEQFF.